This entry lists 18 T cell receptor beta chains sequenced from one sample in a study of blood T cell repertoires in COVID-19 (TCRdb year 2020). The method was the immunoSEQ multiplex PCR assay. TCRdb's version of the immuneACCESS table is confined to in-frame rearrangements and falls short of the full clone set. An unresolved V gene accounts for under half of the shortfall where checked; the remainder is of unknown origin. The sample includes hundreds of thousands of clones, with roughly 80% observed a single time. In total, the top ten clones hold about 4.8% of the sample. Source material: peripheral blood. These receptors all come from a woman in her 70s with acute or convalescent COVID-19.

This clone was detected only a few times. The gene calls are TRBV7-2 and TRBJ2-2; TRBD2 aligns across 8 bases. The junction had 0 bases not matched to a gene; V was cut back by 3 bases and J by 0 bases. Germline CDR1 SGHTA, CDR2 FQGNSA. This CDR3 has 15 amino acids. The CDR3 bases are TGTGCCAGCAGCTTCGGGGGGGCGAACACCGGGGAGCTGTTTTTT. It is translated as CASSFGGANTGELFF.

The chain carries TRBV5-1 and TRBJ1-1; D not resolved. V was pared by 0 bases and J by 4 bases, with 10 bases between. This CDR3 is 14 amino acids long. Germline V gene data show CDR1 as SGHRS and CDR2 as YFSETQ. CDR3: CASSLGAGITEAFF. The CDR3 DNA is TGCGCCAGCAGCTTGGGGGCGGGAATCACTGAAGCTTTCTTT. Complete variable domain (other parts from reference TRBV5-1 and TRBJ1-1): KAGVTQTPRYLIKTRGQQVTLSCSPISGHRSVSWYQQTPGQGLQFLFEYFSETQRNKGNFPGRFSGRQFSNSRSEMNVSTLELGDSALYLCASSLGAGITEAFFGQGTRLTVV.

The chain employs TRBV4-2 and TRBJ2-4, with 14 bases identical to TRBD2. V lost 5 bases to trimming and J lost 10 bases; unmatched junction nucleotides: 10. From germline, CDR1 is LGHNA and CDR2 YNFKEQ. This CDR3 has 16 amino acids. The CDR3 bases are TGTGCCAGCAGCGGCGGGACTAGCGGGGGCAGTAGGATTCAGTACTTC. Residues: CASSGGTSGGSRIQYF.

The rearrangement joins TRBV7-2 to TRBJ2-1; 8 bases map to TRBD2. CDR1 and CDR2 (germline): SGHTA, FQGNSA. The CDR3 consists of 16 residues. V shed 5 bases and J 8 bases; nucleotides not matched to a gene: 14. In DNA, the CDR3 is TGTGCCAGCAGCCCGGGGGGTACTAGCGGATTCGATGAGCAGTTCTTC. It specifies CASSPGGTSGFDEQFF.

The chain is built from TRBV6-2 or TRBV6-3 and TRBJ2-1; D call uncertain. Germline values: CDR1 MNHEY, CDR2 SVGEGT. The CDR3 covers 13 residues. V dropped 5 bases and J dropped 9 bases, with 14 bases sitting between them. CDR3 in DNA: TGTGCCAGCAGTACCCTCATTCGGAGTGAGCAGTTCTTC. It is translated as CASSTLIRSEQFF.

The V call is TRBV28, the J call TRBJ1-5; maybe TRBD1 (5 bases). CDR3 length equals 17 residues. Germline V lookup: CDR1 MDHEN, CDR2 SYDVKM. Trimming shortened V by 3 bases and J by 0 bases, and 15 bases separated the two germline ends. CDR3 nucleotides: TGTGCCAGCAGTTTTTCACAGGTCCCGTATAGCAATCAGCCCCAGCATTTT. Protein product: CASSFSQVPYSNQPQHF.

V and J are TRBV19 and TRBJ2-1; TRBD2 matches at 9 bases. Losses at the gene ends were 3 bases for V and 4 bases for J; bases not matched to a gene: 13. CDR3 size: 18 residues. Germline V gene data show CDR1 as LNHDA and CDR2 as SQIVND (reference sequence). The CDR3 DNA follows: TGTGCCAGTAGTATCATGAGCGGGGGGTCCCCAATTTACAATGAGCAGTTCTTC. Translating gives CASSIMSGGSPIYNEQFF.

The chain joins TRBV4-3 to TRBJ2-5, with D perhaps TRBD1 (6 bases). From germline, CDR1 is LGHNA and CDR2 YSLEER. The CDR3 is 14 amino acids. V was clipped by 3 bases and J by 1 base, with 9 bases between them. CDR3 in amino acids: CASSQGHLQETQYF. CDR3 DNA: TGCGCCAGCAGCCAGGGACACCTCCAAGAGACCCAGTACTTC.

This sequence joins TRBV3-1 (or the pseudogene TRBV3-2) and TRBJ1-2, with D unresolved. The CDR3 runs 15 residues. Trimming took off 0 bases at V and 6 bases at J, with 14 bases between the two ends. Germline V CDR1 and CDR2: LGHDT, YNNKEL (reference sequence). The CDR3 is CASSQDFAGKNGYTF. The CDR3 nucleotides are TGTGCCAGCAGCCAAGACTTCGCCGGGAAAAATGGCTACACCTTC.

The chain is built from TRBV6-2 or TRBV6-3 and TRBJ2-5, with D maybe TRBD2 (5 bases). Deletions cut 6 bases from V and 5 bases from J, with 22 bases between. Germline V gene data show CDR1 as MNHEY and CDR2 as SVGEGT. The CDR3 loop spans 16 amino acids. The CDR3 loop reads CASSPRGRTVVETQYF. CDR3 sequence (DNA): TGTGCCAGCAGCCCTCGAGGGCGCACAGTCGTTGAGACCCAGTACTTC.

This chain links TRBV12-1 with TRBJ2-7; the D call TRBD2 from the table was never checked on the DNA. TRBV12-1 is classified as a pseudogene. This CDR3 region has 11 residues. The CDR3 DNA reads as TGTGCCAGCAGCTCTAGCCCGGGGCAGTACTTC. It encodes CASSSSPGQYF.

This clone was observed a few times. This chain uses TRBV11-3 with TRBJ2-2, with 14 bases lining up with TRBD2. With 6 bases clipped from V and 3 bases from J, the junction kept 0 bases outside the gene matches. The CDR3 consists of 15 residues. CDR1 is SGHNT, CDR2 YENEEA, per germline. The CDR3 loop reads CASRTSGGDTGELFF. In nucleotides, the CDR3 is TGTGCCAGCAGGACTAGCGGGGGGGACACCGGGGAGCTGTTTTTT.

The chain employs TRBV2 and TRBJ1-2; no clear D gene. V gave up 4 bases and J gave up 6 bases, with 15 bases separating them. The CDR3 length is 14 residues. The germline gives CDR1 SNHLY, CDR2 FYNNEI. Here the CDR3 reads CASSVSTRGHGYTF. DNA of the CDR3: TGTGCCAGCAGTGTCTCTACTCGTGGTCATGGCTACACCTTC.

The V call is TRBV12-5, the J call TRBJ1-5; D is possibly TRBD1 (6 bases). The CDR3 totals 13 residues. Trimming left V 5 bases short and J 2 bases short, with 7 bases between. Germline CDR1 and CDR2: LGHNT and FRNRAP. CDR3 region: CASGPGGNQPQHF. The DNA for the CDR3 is TGTGCTAGTGGTCCAGGGGGCAATCAGCCCCAGCATTTT.

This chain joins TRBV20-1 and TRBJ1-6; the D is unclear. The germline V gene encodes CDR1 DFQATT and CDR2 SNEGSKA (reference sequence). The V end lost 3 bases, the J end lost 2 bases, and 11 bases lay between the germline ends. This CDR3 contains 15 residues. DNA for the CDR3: TGCAGTGCTAGTAGCGGGGAACCCTATAATTCACCCCTCCACTTT. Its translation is CSASSGEPYNSPLHF.

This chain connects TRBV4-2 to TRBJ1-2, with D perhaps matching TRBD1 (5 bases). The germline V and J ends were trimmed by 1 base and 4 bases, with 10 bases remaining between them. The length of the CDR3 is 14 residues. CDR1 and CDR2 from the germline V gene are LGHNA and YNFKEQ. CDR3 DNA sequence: TGTGCCAGCAGCCAAGGCAGGGAGGTCTATGGCTACACCTTC. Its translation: CASSQGREVYGYTF.

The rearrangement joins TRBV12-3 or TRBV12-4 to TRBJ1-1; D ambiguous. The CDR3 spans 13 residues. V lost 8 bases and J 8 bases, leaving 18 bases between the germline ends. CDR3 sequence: CASSFGGVGEAFF. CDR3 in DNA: TGTGCCAGCTCCTTTGGCGGGGTCGGGGAAGCTTTCTTT.

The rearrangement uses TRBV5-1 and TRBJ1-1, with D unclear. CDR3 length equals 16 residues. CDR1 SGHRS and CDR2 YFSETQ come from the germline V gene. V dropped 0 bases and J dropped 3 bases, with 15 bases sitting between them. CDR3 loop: CASSLDTGSSDTEAFF. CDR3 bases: TGCGCCAGCAGCTTGGACACGGGGAGTTCGGACACTGAAGCTTTCTTT.